A single sample is the source of the 21 T cell receptor beta chains below, sequenced in a study of T cell repertoires in cytomegalovirus infection. TCRdb passed the reads through MiXCR, listing each CDR3 protein once. This sample yields around 710,000 distinct CDR3 sequences, of which almost 30% are seen a single time; about an eighth belongs to the top ten. The antigens for these receptors are not known. The sequencing used cultured CD8+ T cells from PBMCs, collected from culture after CMV antigen stimulation. Every receptor here comes from a human donor in good health (CMV status not recorded). Some clones in this sample may be carry-over from other donors' samples.

This clonotype was seen more than once but under ten times. The rearrangement joins TRBV7-9 to TRBJ2-5, with D uncertain. V shed 6 bases and J shed 2 bases, with 13 bases lying between them. This CDR3 has 14 residues. CDR1 and CDR2 from the germline V gene are SEHNR and FQNEAQ (reference sequence). This chain's CDR3 is CASSIGYSQETQYF. The CDR3, as DNA: TGTGCCAGCAGTATAGGGTATTCTCAAGAGACCCAGTACTTC.

V gene TRBV6-2 or TRBV6-3 combines with J gene TRBJ2-2, with 9 bases matching TRBD1. The CDR3 totals 14 residues. Germline V CDR1 and CDR2: MNHEY, SVGEGT. Trimming removed 7 bases from V and 7 bases from J; junction bases left unmatched: 7. CDR3 coding DNA: TGTGCCAGCACCCTGGACAGGGGTGTCGGGGAGCTGTTTTTT. This codes for CASTLDRGVGELFF.

The V gene is TRBV12-3 or TRBV12-4, the J gene TRBJ1-1; 7 bases line up with TRBD1. The CDR3 length is 14 residues. The V and J ends lost 5 bases and 7 bases, in that order; junction bases with no gene match: 10. The CDR3 nucleotides read TGTGCCAGCAGTAAAAACAGGGGAAACGATGAAGCTTTCTTT. This translates into CASSKNRGNDEAFF.

The rearrangement links TRBV2 to TRBJ2-2, with TRBD2 identical over 15 bases. This CDR3 region has 17 residues. Per germline, CDR1 SNHLY and CDR2 FYNNEI. V was clipped by 4 bases and J by 7 bases; unmatched bases: 7. The CDR3 region is CASSGGLAGGSDGELFF. CDR3 DNA sequence: TGTGCCAGCAGTGGTGGACTAGCGGGGGGGTCGGACGGGGAGCTGTTTTTT. Looking up the rest from reference TRBV2 and TRBJ2-2 gives the full variable domain: EPEVTQTPSHQVTQMGQEVILRCVPISNHLYFYWYRQILGQKVEFLVSFYNNEISEKSEIFDDQFSVERPDGSNFTLKIRSTKLEDSAMYFCASSGGLAGGSDGELFFGEGSRLTVL.

This chain links TRBV10-3 with TRBJ2-3; 12 bases agree with TRBD2. This CDR3 has 17 amino acids. Germline V gene lookup returns CDR1 ENHRY and CDR2 SYGVKD. V lost 4 bases and J lost 2; bases outside the gene matches: 7. CDR3: CAISGLAGGPDTDTQYF. As DNA, the CDR3 is TGTGCCATCAGTGGGCTAGCGGGGGGGCCCGACACAGATACGCAGTATTTT.

V and J are TRBV29-1 and TRBJ2-3; no firm D call. CDR1 SQVTM and CDR2 ANQGSEA come from the germline V gene. V dropped 2 bases and J dropped 6 bases, with 6 bases sitting between them. The CDR3 contains 11 residues. CDR3 sequence (DNA): TGCAGCGTTGAACCTATGGATACGCAGTATTTT. As protein: CSVEPMDTQYF.

The rearrangement links TRBV14 to TRBJ1-5, with D perhaps matching TRBD1 (6 bases). The CDR3 is 17 residues long. Trimming stripped 5 bases from V and 3 bases from J, with 20 bases between. CDR1 and CDR2 from the germline V gene are SGHDN and FVKESK. The CDR3 loop reads CASSFHRGGGYNQPQHF. CDR3 nucleotides: TGTGCCAGCAGCTTTCACCGGGGGGGGGGCTACAATCAGCCCCAGCATTTT.

In nucleotides, the CDR3 is TGTGCCAGCGGCACCTTGATCACTGAAGCTTTCTTT. Amino acid sequence: CASGTLITEAFF. This chain uses TRBV27 with TRBJ1-1; D ambiguous. Trimming took off 8 bases at V and 4 bases at J, with 11 bases between the two ends. The V gene's germline CDR1 is MNHEY and CDR2 SMNVEV (reference sequence). CDR3 length: 12 amino acids.

The rearrangement uses TRBV6-2 or TRBV6-3 and TRBJ1-5; a weak D match, TRBD1 (5 bases). CDR3 length: 13 residues. V lost 6 bases and J 2 bases, leaving 8 bases between the germline ends. The germline CDR1 and CDR2 sequences are MNHEY and SVGEGT. The CDR3 nucleotides read TGTGCCAGCAGGGGGGGACGCAATCAGCCCCAGCATTTT. Its protein product is CASRGGRNQPQHF.

In its sample, this clonotype was seen a few times. This chain links TRBV6-5 with TRBJ1-1, with a possible D match to TRBD1 (6 bases). V was pared by 3 bases and J by 1 base, with 9 bases between. The CDR3 runs to 14 residues. Germline-derived CDR1 and CDR2 are MNHEY and SVGAGI. The CDR3 protein is CASSYTGTNTEAFF. The CDR3 DNA follows: TGTGCCAGCAGTTATACAGGGACGAACACTGAAGCTTTCTTT.

The chain uses TRBV19 and TRBJ1-5, with D possibly matching TRBD1 (6 bases). Trimming cost V 7 bases and J 7 bases, with 20 bases left between them. CDR1 LNHDA and CDR2 SQIVND come from the germline V gene (reference sequence). The CDR3 extends over 15 amino acids. The CDR3: CASTPGQSQGQPQHF. CDR3 bases: TGTGCCAGTACCCCCGGTCAGTCTCAGGGGCAGCCCCAGCATTTT.

CDR3 DNA sequence: TGTGCCAGCAGTTTGACCAGCGGGGATTATTATGAGCAGTTCTTC. As protein: CASSLTSGDYYEQFF. This chain links TRBV27 with TRBJ2-1, with 7 bases lining up with TRBD2. Germline V gene sequence: CDR1 MNHEY, CDR2 SMNVEV (reference sequence). The CDR3 extends over 15 amino acids. J lost 8 bases, V lost 3 bases, and 10 bases had no gene match.

This clonotype was seen ten or more times. The rearrangement joins TRBV7-2 to TRBJ2-1; no clear D gene. This CDR3 has 15 residues. V lost 5 bases, J lost 0 bases, and 11 bases lay in between. The germline V gene encodes CDR1 SGHTA and CDR2 FQGNSA. DNA for the CDR3: TGTGCCAGCAGCCCCCCGGTACGCTCCTACAATGAGCAGTTCTTC. Translation gives CASSPPVRSYNEQFF. Looking up the rest from reference TRBV7-2 and TRBJ2-1 gives the full variable domain: GAGVSQSPSNKVTEKGKDVELRCDPISGHTALYWYRQSLGQGLEFLIYFQGNSAPDKSGLPSDRFSAERTGGSVSTLTIQRTQQEDSAVYLCASSPPVRSYNEQFFGPGTRLTVL.

This clonotype was seen more than once but under ten times. The chain links TRBV7-9 to TRBJ1-2, with TRBD1 matching over 11 bases. Germline V lookup: CDR1 SEHNR, CDR2 FQNEAQ (reference sequence). V was pared by 4 bases and J by 3 bases, with 7 bases of the junction left unmatched. The CDR3 has 16 amino acids. Here the CDR3 DNA reads TGTGCCAGCAGCTCCCGGACAGGGGGCGCCGACTATGGCTACACCTTC. Its protein is CASSSRTGGADYGYTF.

The table lists this clonotype with a count of one. The chain combines TRBV12-3 or TRBV12-4 with TRBJ2-1, with TRBD2 as a possible D gene (6 bases). The CDR3 has 14 amino acids. Trimming removed 6 bases at V and 4 bases at J, with 13 bases between. CDR3 DNA sequence: TGTGCCAGCAGATTACCGGGAGCTTACAATGAGCAGTTCTTC. Translating gives CASRLPGAYNEQFF.

J is TRBJ2-3 and V is TRBV2; D unresolved. Germline lookup yields CDR1 SNHLY and CDR2 FYNNEI. The V and J ends lost 10 bases and 4 bases respectively, with 12 bases between them. The CDR3 is 12 residues long. CDR3 region: CATRAGPDTQYF. The CDR3, as DNA: TGTGCCACCCGAGCTGGGCCAGATACGCAGTATTTT.

This chain connects TRBV6-5 to TRBJ2-1, with D hard to call. Between the trimmed V and J ends, which lost 4 bases and 6 bases, there was a span of 10 bases. The CDR3 is made up of 13 amino acids. The germline V gene encodes CDR1 MNHEY and CDR2 SVGAGI. The CDR3 reads CASSSLGSNEQFF. As DNA, the CDR3 is TGTGCCAGCAGTTCCTTGGGGTCCAATGAGCAGTTCTTC.

The table lists this clonotype with many counts. The chain combines TRBV7-6 with TRBJ2-1, with 7 bases fitting TRBD2. Losses at the gene ends were 0 bases for V and 5 bases for J; bases not matched to a gene: 10. This CDR3 has 17 residues. CDR1 and CDR2 from the germline V gene are SGHVS and FNYEAQ. The DNA of the CDR3 is TGTGCCAGCAGCTTAGCGAAGCGGGGCACGAACCACAATGAGCAGTTCTTC. Protein product: CASSLAKRGTNHNEQFF.

The rearrangement links TRBV27 to TRBJ2-4; D not resolved. Trimming left V 5 bases short and J 9 bases short, with 8 bases between. The CDR3 covers 11 residues. Germline V gene lookup returns CDR1 MNHEY and CDR2 SMNVEV (reference sequence). The CDR3 sequence: CASSLYGIQYF. CDR3 in DNA: TGTGCCAGCAGTCTCTACGGCATTCAGTACTTC.

This clonotype has only a few counts. The CDR3 region has the DNA TGTGCCAGCAGTTTTGACAGGGGCTACGAGCAGTACGTC. It yields the protein CASSFDRGYEQYV. This chain joins TRBV7-9 and TRBJ2-7; 8 bases line up with TRBD1. Germline loops: CDR1 SEHNR, CDR2 FQNEAQ (reference sequence). The CDR3 has 13 residues. After removal of 6 bases from V and 3 bases from J, the junction contained 4 bases not matched to a gene.

The sample holds a few counts of this clonotype. The rearrangement uses TRBV2 and TRBJ2-5; D gene uncertain. Trimming took off 7 bases at V and 0 bases at J, with 9 bases between the two ends. The CDR3 runs to 13 residues. Germline CDR1 SNHLY, CDR2 FYNNEI. CDR3 bases: TGTGCCAGCACGTTCGTGTACCAAGAGACCCAGTACTTC. Translating gives CASTFVYQETQYF. Using reference TRBV2 and TRBJ2-5 for the parts outside the CDR3, the full variable domain is EPEVTQTPSHQVTQMGQEVILRCVPISNHLYFYWYRQILGQKVEFLVSFYNNEISEKSEIFDDQFSVERPDGSNFTLKIRSTKLEDSAMYFCASTFVYQETQYFGPGTRLLVL.